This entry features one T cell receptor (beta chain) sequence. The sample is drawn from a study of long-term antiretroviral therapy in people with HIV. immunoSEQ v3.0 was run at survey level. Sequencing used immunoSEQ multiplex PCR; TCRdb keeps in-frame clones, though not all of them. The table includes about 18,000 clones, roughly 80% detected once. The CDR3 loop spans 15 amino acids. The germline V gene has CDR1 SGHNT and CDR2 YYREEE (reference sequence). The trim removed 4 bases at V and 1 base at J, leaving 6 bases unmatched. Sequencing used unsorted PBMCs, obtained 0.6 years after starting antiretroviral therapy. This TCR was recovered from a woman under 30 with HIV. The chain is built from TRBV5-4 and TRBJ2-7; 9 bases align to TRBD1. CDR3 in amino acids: CASSPGTGLSYEQYF. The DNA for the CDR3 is TGTGCCAGCAGCCCCGGGACAGGGCTTTCCTACGAGCAGTACTTC.